This T cell receptor (beta chain) comes out of a study of CD8 T cells in Susac syndrome. Points from the study as a whole: The study admitted that it had a relatively small number of individuals in its TCR sequencing and HLA analysis.

Remarks on this clonotype: Its antigen is still unknown.

Reverse transcription of about 0.5 to 1 ug RNA was performed with random hexamers. Coverage of TCR beta CDR3 amplification by immunoSEQ multiplex PCR extended to 54 Vbeta and 13 Jbeta. TCRdb recomputed calls from the immunoSEQ multiplex PCR reads with MiXCR, one row per CDR3 protein. The table records more than 110,000 distinct CDR3 sequences, approximately 95% of them present only once. The V gene end was trimmed by 2 bases and the J gene end by 7 bases; junction bases not matched to a gene: 16. Germline assignment: CDR1 GTSNPN and CDR2 SVGIG (reference sequence). The CDR3 has 17 residues. V gene TRBV30 combines with J gene TRBJ2-1; 8 nucleotides agree with TRBD1. The source of this sequence is a human donor with Susac syndrome. Sample: CD4+ T cells from PBMCs. CDR3 in DNA: TGTGCCTGGAGTTCCCGACAGGGGAGGTTGTGGTCGAATGAGCAGTTCTTC. It translates to CAWSSRQGRLWSNEQFF.